Reported below is one T cell receptor beta chain. The data stem from a study of blood T cell repertoires in COVID-19. Produced via immunoSEQ multiplex PCR; TCRdb's table is partial and in-frame only. The table shows tens of thousands of clones, with 75% to 80% occurring only once. The CDR3 covers 15 residues. The germline gives CDR1 LNHDA, CDR2 SQIVND (reference sequence). Trimming stripped 5 bases from V and 2 bases from J, with 13 bases between. This receptor was obtained from a human donor in a cohort sampled during active COVID-19. The specimen sequenced was peripheral blood. This chain joins TRBV19 and TRBJ1-3, with D possibly being TRBD1 (6 bases). CDR3 nucleotide sequence: TGTGCCAGTAGTTGGGGGGGCGGCACTGGAAACACCATATATTTT. This encodes CASSWGGGTGNTIYF.